These 10 T cell receptor beta chains were sequenced from one sample in a study of glioma-infiltrating T cells after dendritic cell vaccination. TCRdb's copy holds only in-frame clones and misses some; the assay was immunoSEQ multiplex PCR. The data contain fewer than 85,000 clones, 70% to 90% of them singletons. The sequencing here drew on blood, taken before dendritic cell vaccination. The receptors derive from a human donor with glioblastoma.

The chain has TRBV9 and TRBJ1-1, with a tentative D call TRBD1 (6 bases). V lost 6 bases to trimming and J lost 1 base, with 10 bases between them. CDR1 SGDLS and CDR2 YYNGEE come from the germline V gene. The length of the CDR3 is 13 residues. The chain's CDR3 is CASNPTGNTEAFF. The CDR3 DNA reads TGTGCCAGCAACCCGACAGGGAACACTGAAGCTTTCTTT.

The J gene is TRBJ1-2, the V gene TRBV6-7; 7 nucleotides match TRBD1. TRBV6-7 is an ORF, with its function uncertain. This CDR3 is built from 20 residues. V lost 0 bases to trimming and J lost 2 bases; unmatched junction nucleotides: 18. This chain's CDR3 is CASSYSDEAYPGQPNYGYTF. The CDR3 nucleotides are TGTGCCAGCAGTTACTCGGACGAAGCCTACCCGGGACAGCCGAACTATGGCTACACCTTC.

V usage is TRBV10-2 and J usage is TRBJ2-5; possibly TRBD1 for D (5 bases). Germline loops: CDR1 WSHSY, CDR2 SAAADI. The V and J ends lost 2 bases and 5 bases respectively, with 6 bases between them. This CDR3 has 12 residues. CDR3 nucleotides: TGCGCCAGCAGTGAGCAGGGTGAGACCCAGTACTTC. It yields the protein CASSEQGETQYF.

J is TRBJ1-1 and V is TRBV18; no clear D. Trimming removed 0 bases from V and 4 bases from J, with 6 bases in between. This CDR3 is built from 13 residues. CDR1 KGHSH and CDR2 LQKENI come from the germline V gene. Here the CDR3 DNA reads TGTGCCAGCTCACCACCTTCGTCCACTGAAGCTTTCTTT. Translated: CASSPPSSTEAFF.

The chain employs TRBV5-1 and TRBJ2-1, with 11 positions matching TRBD2. This CDR3 has 15 residues. Germline-derived CDR1 and CDR2 are SGHRS and YFSETQ. The V gene end was trimmed by 0 bases and the J gene end by 8 bases; junction bases not matched to a gene: 4. The CDR3: CASSLGTSGSYEQFF. Here the CDR3 DNA reads TGCGCCAGCAGCTTGGGCACTAGCGGGAGCTATGAGCAGTTCTTC.

The chain employs TRBV6-5 and TRBJ1-1; D not resolved. Trimming pared 7 bases from V and 3 bases from J, leaving 12 bases between. The CDR3 sequence is 13 residues long. The germline gives CDR1 MNHEY, CDR2 SVGAGI. Written as DNA, the CDR3 is TGTGCCAGCACTAACAGCGGGGACACTGAAGCTTTCTTT. Encoded protein: CASTNSGDTEAFF.

The V gene is TRBV19, the J gene TRBJ1-5, with D perhaps TRBD1 (6 bases). Germline V CDR1 and CDR2: LNHDA, SQIVND (reference sequence). The CDR3 runs to 14 residues. Trimming removed 7 bases from V and 3 bases from J, with 13 bases in between. This CDR3 reads CASNTRDNNQPQHF. Written as DNA, the CDR3 is TGTGCCAGTAACACCCGGGACAACAATCAGCCCCAGCATTTT.

The chain recombines TRBV10-3 with TRBJ1-5; D is unresolved. The CDR3 contains 15 residues. The V end was cut by 0 bases, the J end by 5 bases, with 11 bases between. Germline CDR1 is ENHRY and CDR2 is SYGVKD. DNA of the CDR3: TGTGCCATCAGTGAGTCGGCAGGAAAGGATCAGCCCCAGCATTTT. Protein: CAISESAGKDQPQHF.

This rearrangement joins TRBV2 to TRBJ2-5; a possible D gene is TRBD2 (6 bases). Trimming removed 6 bases from V and 4 bases from J, with 18 bases in between. CDR1 SNHLY and CDR2 FYNNEI come from the germline V gene. The CDR3 length is 15 residues. CDR3 sequence (DNA): TGTGCCAGCAGCGGCGGGACGGAGGAGCGAGAGACCCAGTACTTC. The encoded protein is CASSGGTEERETQYF.

This chain uses TRBV5-1 with TRBJ2-5; 9 bases align to TRBD1. With V trimmed by 4 bases and J by 2 bases, 3 bases remained unmatched. Germline CDR1 SGHRS, CDR2 YFSETQ. CDR3 length equals 14 residues. The CDR3, as DNA: TGCGCCAGCAGCCCGGGGACAGGGCAAGAGACCCAGTACTTC. This encodes CASSPGTGQETQYF.